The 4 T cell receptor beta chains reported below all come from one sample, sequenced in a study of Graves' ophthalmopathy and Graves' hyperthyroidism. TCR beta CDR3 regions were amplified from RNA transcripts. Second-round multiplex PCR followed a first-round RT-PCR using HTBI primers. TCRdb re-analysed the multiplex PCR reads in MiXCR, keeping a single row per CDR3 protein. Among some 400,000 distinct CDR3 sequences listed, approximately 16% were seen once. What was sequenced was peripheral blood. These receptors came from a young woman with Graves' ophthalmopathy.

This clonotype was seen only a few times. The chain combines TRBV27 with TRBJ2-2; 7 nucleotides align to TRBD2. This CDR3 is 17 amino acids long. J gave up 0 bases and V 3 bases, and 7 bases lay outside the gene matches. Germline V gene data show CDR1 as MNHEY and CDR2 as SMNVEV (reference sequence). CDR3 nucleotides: TGTGCCAGCAGTTTTTATGGCGGGAGCCCGAACACCGGGGAGCTGTTTTTT. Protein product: CASSFYGGSPNTGELFF.

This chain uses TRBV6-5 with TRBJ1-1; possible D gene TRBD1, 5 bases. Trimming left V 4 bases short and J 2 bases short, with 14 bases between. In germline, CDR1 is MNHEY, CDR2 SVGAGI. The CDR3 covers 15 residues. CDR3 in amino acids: CASSWATGINTEAFF. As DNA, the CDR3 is TGTGCCAGCAGTTGGGCAACAGGAATTAACACTGAAGCTTTCTTT.

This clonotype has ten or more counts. The CDR3 coding sequence is TGTGCCAGCAGCCGGACAGCCACTGAAGCTTTCTTT. It codes for CASSRTATEAFF. The chain links TRBV5-5 to TRBJ1-1, with D possibly being TRBD1 (6 bases). Between the trimmed V and J ends, which lost 4 bases and 4 bases, there was a span of 8 bases. CDR3 length: 12 residues. In germline, CDR1 is SGHKS, CDR2 YYEKEE (reference sequence).

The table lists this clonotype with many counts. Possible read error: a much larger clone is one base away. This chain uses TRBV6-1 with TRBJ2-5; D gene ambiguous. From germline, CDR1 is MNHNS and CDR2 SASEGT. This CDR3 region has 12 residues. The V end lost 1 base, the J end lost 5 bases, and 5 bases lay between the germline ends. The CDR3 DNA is TGTGCCAGCAGTGAAGAAAGGGAGACCCAGTACTTC. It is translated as CASSEERETQYF.